These 26 T cell receptor beta chains share one sample of origin, sequenced in a study of identical twins. TCRdb reanalysed the 5' RACE reads using MiXCR and keeps one entry per CDR3 protein. The sample shows some 500,000 distinct CDR3 sequences, 13% to 15% of them seen only once. This sample was shared with a second study, whose subject was yellow fever vaccine responses in identical twins.

Specimen: CD4+ T cells sorted from blood. These receptors all come from a woman between 18 and 29 years old in good health.

V is TRBV7-2 and J is TRBJ2-1, with D possibly TRBD2 on 6 matching bases. Trimming removed 1 base from V and 0 bases from J, with 10 bases in between. This CDR3 is 16 amino acids long. CDR1 and CDR2 (germline): SGHTA, FQGNSA. The CDR3 loop is CASSLDLASSYNEQFF. CDR3 DNA sequence: TGTGCCAGCAGCTTAGACCTAGCGAGCTCCTACAATGAGCAGTTCTTC.

The chain recombines TRBV5-1 with TRBJ2-7, with D maybe TRBD1 (5 bases). This CDR3 is built from 15 residues. Germline V CDR1 and CDR2: SGHRS, YFSETQ. Trimming shortened V by 1 base and J by 3 bases, and 14 bases separated the two germline ends. For the CDR3, the DNA is TGCGCCAGCAGCTTGTCCGGCGACAGAGGCTACGAGCAGTACTTC. Translated, it gives CASSLSGDRGYEQYF.

The chain links TRBV28 to TRBJ2-7, with 7 bases matching TRBD1. V was clipped by 8 bases and J by 3 bases; unmatched bases: 4. The CDR3 spans 12 residues. Germline lookup yields CDR1 MDHEN and CDR2 SYDVKM. For the CDR3, the DNA is TGTGCCAGCGGGGACAGACTCTACGAGCAGTACTTC. Its protein product is CASGDRLYEQYF.

J is TRBJ2-1 and V is TRBV5-1; possible D gene TRBD2, 7 bases. The V gene lost 4 bases and the J gene lost 4 bases, with 15 bases spanning the gap. CDR1 and CDR2 from the germline V gene are SGHRS and YFSETQ. The CDR3 sequence is 15 residues long. CDR3 DNA: TGCGCCAGCAGCATTGGCGGGGGCAGGTACAATGAGCAGTTCTTC. Its translation: CASSIGGGRYNEQFF. The full variable domain, with the rest looked up from reference TRBV5-1 and TRBJ2-1, is KAGVTQTPRYLIKTRGQQVTLSCSPISGHRSVSWYQQTPGQGLQFLFEYFSETQRNKGNFPGRFSGRQFSNSRSEMNVSTLELGDSALYLCASSIGGGRYNEQFFGPGTRLTVL.

The CDR3 spells CAWSQLADYTDTQYF. The CDR3 DNA reads as TGTGCCTGGAGCCAACTAGCGGACTACACAGATACGCAGTATTTT. This chain links TRBV30 with TRBJ2-3; 8 bases line up with TRBD2. The V and J ends lost 3 bases and 2 bases, in that order; junction bases with no gene match: 7. Germline V gives CDR1 GTSNPN, CDR2 SVGIG (reference sequence). The CDR3 spans 15 residues.

This clonotype was seen a few times. CDR3 sequence reads: CASSQVGGGNYNEQFF. The CDR3, as DNA: TGTGCCAGCAGCCAGGTTGGTGGCGGAAACTACAATGAGCAGTTCTTC. This sequence joins TRBV4-2 and TRBJ2-1, with D hard to call. Germline V gene data show CDR1 as LGHNA and CDR2 as YNFKEQ. The CDR3 length is 16 residues. The ends were cut back, 3 bases at V and 3 bases at J, with 15 bases in the middle.

This clonotype was counted only a few times. The chain uses TRBV28 and TRBJ2-7; either TRBD1 or TRBD2 may fit D (5 bases each). The CDR3 has 14 residues. V lost 2 bases to trimming and J lost 6 bases, with 14 bases between them. Germline V CDR1 and CDR2: MDHEN, SYDVKM. CDR3 nucleotide sequence: TGTGCCAGCAGTTTAATGGGGGTTCTAGTCGAGCAGTACTTC. Amino acids: CASSLMGVLVEQYF.

This clonotype was seen more than once but under ten times. The J gene is TRBJ2-7, the V gene TRBV20-1, with 7 bases identical to TRBD1. The CDR3 consists of 14 residues. The V gene's germline CDR1 is DFQATT and CDR2 SNEGSKA (reference sequence). Germline trimming cut 5 bases from V and 5 bases from J; bases unmatched to any gene: 12. The DNA of the CDR3 is TGCAGTGCTCCACACAACAGGGGAGTCCACGAGCAGTACTTC. Protein product: CSAPHNRGVHEQYF.

This clonotype was seen a few times. This chain connects TRBV9 to TRBJ2-5, with a weak D call TRBD2 (6 bases). The CDR3 is made up of 18 amino acids. Germline V CDR1 and CDR2: SGDLS, YYNGEE. Trimming removed 4 bases from V and 0 bases from J, with 22 bases in between. The CDR3 is CASSPLREPQPYQETQYF. For the CDR3, the DNA is TGTGCCAGCAGCCCCCTCCGGGAGCCCCAACCGTACCAAGAGACCCAGTACTTC. Full variable domain (rest looked up from reference TRBV9 and TRBJ2-5): DSGVTQTPKHLITATGQRVTLRCSPRSGDLSVYWYQQSLDQGLQFLIQYYNGEERAKGNILERFSAQQFPDLHSELNLSSLELGDSALYFCASSPLREPQPYQETQYFGPGTRLLVL.

This clonotype has a count of ten or more. J is TRBJ2-3 and V is TRBV24-1; D remains ambiguous. Trimming stripped 0 bases from V and 3 bases from J, with 12 bases between. This CDR3 contains 16 residues. Germline assignment: CDR1 KGHDR and CDR2 SFDVKD. The CDR3 region is CATSDLSVGGTDTQYF. CDR3 DNA: TGTGCCACCAGTGATTTGAGCGTCGGTGGGACAGATACGCAGTATTTT.

DNA of the CDR3: TGTGCCAGCAGCCAAGAGGTGGGGCAAACAGATACGCAGTATTTT. Translation gives CASSQEVGQTDTQYF. This chain links TRBV4-2 with TRBJ2-3, with a tentative D call TRBD1 (5 bases). CDR1 is LGHNA, CDR2 YNFKEQ, per germline. The CDR3 is 15 amino acids. The germline V and J ends were trimmed by 0 bases and 3 bases, with 10 bases remaining between them.

This chain uses TRBV7-3 with TRBJ1-1, with D perhaps matching TRBD1 (5 bases). Between the trimmed V and J ends, which lost 2 bases and 3 bases, there was a span of 13 bases. The CDR3 runs 15 residues. CDR1 and CDR2 (germline): SGHTA, FQGTGA. This CDR3 reads CASSLLGGGDTEAFF. CDR3 in DNA: TGTGCCAGCAGCTTATTGGGGGGAGGGGACACTGAAGCTTTCTTT. The complete variable domain, with remaining parts taken from reference TRBV7-3 and TRBJ1-1, reads GAGVSQTPSNKVTEKGKYVELRCDPISGHTALYWYRQSLGQGPEFLIYFQGTGAADDSGLPNDRFFAVRPEGSVSTLKIQRTERGDSAVYLCASSLLGGGDTEAFFGQGTRLTVV.

This clonotype was picked up a small number of times. V usage is TRBV7-3 and J usage is TRBJ2-2; the D is unclear. Germline V gene lookup returns CDR1 SGHTA and CDR2 FQGTGA. Deletions cut 0 bases from V and 4 bases from J, with 6 bases between. The CDR3 has 14 residues. The CDR3 here is CASSLTRITGELFF. DNA for the CDR3: TGTGCCAGCAGCTTAACACGTATCACCGGGGAGCTGTTTTTT.

The J gene is TRBJ2-3, the V gene TRBV28; either TRBD1 or TRBD2 may fit D (5 bases each). The ends were cut back, 5 bases at V and 0 bases at J, with 18 bases in the middle. Germline assignment: CDR1 MDHEN and CDR2 SYDVKM. This CDR3 has 17 residues. The CDR3 sequence: CASSPLLGTPSTDTQYF. Here the CDR3 DNA reads TGTGCCAGCAGTCCCTTGCTAGGGACCCCTAGCACAGATACGCAGTATTTT.

The genes are TRBV6-1 and TRBJ2-1; unclear D gene. CDR1 is MNHNS, CDR2 SASEGT, per germline. The CDR3 runs 12 residues. Trimming cost V 2 bases and J 15 bases, with 14 bases left between them. CDR3 region: CASSELIGVRFF. The CDR3 DNA reads as TGTGCCAGCAGTGAACTAATCGGCGTGCGGTTCTTC.

The chain is built from TRBV5-1 and TRBJ2-1; D is perhaps TRBD2 (6 bases). Germline assignment: CDR1 SGHRS and CDR2 YFSETQ. The V end lost 4 bases, the J end lost 6 bases, and 20 bases lay between the germline ends. The CDR3 covers 16 residues. CDR3 nucleotides: TGCGCCAGCAGCGTTCTACCTAGCGATTCATCCAATGAGCAGTTCTTC. It encodes CASSVLPSDSSNEQFF.

The table lists this clonotype with many counts. The chain joins TRBV12-3 or TRBV12-4 to TRBJ1-4; D is uncertain. There are 13 residues in the CDR3. V lost 0 bases and J 4 bases, leaving 3 bases between the germline ends. In nucleotides, the CDR3 is TGTGCCAGCAGTTTAGCCGGTAATGAAAAACTGTTTTTT. Translated: CASSLAGNEKLFF.

This chain uses TRBV2 with TRBJ2-7; TRBD2 matches 8 bases. The CDR3 is 12 amino acids. The V segment lost 10 bases and the J segment 3 bases; nucleotides outside the gene matches: 5. CDR1 and CDR2 (germline): SNHLY, FYNNEI. The CDR3 region has the DNA TGTGCCACCGGGACTAGTCACTACGAGCAGTACTTC. This encodes CATGTSHYEQYF.

The J gene is TRBJ2-1, the V gene TRBV4-3, with unresolved D. V was clipped by 0 bases and J by 9 bases, with 9 bases between them. Per germline, CDR1 LGHNA and CDR2 YSLEER. The CDR3 runs 13 residues. The CDR3 coding sequence is TGCGCCAGCAGCCAAGAAAGGGTAGGTGAGCAGTTCTTC. Its translation is CASSQERVGEQFF.

The gene calls are TRBV30 and TRBJ2-7; the match to TRBD1 covers 9 bases. This CDR3 spans 15 amino acids. Germline V CDR1 and CDR2: GTSNPN, SVGIG (reference sequence). V dropped 3 bases and J dropped 5; count of bases not matched to a gene: 11. This chain's CDR3 is CAWSPGDRVSNEQYF. The CDR3 DNA is TGTGCCTGGAGCCCGGGGGACAGGGTTTCCAACGAGCAGTACTTC.

This clonotype has more than one count but fewer than ten. This rearrangement joins TRBV7-8 to TRBJ1-1, with D maybe TRBD1 (5 bases). CDR1 is SGHVS and CDR2 is FQNEAQ in the germline V gene. This CDR3 region has 15 residues. Trimming removed 2 bases at V and 4 bases at J, with 14 bases between. CDR3 protein: CASSLKGVLATEAFF. The CDR3 bases are TGTGCCAGCAGCTTAAAAGGGGTGCTGGCCACTGAAGCTTTCTTT.

The rearrangement uses TRBV21-1 and TRBJ2-7; the tabulated D call, TRBD2, remains unverified against the DNA. TRBV21-1 is given as a pseudogene. This CDR3 is 17 amino acids long. CDR3 amino acids: CASSKVGTSGPSYEQYF. The CDR3 DNA reads as TGTGCCAGCAGCAAAGTCGGGACTAGCGGGCCCTCCTACGAGCAGTACTTC.

This clonotype was counted only a few times. V usage is TRBV2 and J usage is TRBJ2-1; D unresolved. Trimming removed 4 bases from V and 0 bases from J, with 10 bases in between. The CDR3 length is 15 residues. Germline CDR1 and CDR2: SNHLY and FYNNEI. CDR3 region: CASSAGRSSYNEQFF. The DNA of the CDR3 is TGTGCCAGCAGTGCAGGCCGCAGCTCCTACAATGAGCAGTTCTTC.

The gene calls are TRBV20-1 and TRBJ2-2; the match to TRBD2 covers 11 bases. J gave up 5 bases and V 1 base, and 6 bases lay outside the gene matches. The CDR3 has 16 amino acids. Germline CDR1 and CDR2: DFQATT and SNEGSKA (reference sequence). Here the CDR3 reads CSARAGASGRTGELFF. CDR3 coding DNA: TGCAGTGCTAGAGCTGGGGCTAGCGGGAGGACCGGGGAGCTGTTTTTT.

V gene TRBV5-4 combines with J gene TRBJ2-2, with TRBD2 matching over 9 bases. Germline CDR1 reads SGHNT; CDR2 reads YYREEE (reference sequence). Trimming at V came to 1 base and at J to 3 bases, leaving 1 base not matched to a gene. This CDR3 has 15 amino acids. CDR3: CASSLPSGDTGELFF. The CDR3 bases are TGTGCCAGCAGCTTGCCTAGCGGGGACACCGGGGAGCTGTTTTTT.

CDR3 sequence reads: CASIPSRLAGGPKNSSYNEQFF. The CDR3 coding sequence is TGTGCCAGCATCCCATCGAGACTAGCGGGAGGACCGAAAAACAGCTCCTACAATGAGCAGTTCTTC. V is TRBV3-1 and J is TRBJ2-1; 13 bases are shared with TRBD2. This CDR3 comprises 22 residues. Germline V gene lookup returns CDR1 LGHDT and CDR2 YNNKEL (reference sequence). Losses at the gene ends were 7 bases for V and 0 bases for J; bases not matched to a gene: 21.